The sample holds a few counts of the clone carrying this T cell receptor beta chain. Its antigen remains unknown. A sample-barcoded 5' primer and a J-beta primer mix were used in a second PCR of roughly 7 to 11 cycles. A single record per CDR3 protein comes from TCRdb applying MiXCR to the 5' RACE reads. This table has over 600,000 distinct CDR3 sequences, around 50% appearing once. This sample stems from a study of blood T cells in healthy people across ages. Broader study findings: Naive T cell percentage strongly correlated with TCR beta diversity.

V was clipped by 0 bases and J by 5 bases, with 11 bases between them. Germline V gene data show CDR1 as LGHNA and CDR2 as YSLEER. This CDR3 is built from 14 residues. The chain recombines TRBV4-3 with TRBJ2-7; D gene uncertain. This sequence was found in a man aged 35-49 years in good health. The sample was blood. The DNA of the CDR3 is TGCGCCAGCAGCCAAGAGCTACGGTGGAACGAGCAGTACTTC. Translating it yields CASSQELRWNEQYF.